Reported below is one TCR beta chain. Antigen specificity is unknown. The data originate from a study of OX40 agonist ivuxolimab in advanced cancers. Study conclusions and caveats: The study found that CD8+ T cells averaged more expanded clones than CD4+.

TCRdb keeps only in-frame clones here, not all; method: immunoSEQ multiplex PCR. The sample has about 100,000 clones, just over 90% seen once. Peripheral blood came from all dose cohorts at three timepoints. The sequencing used CD4+ or CD8+ T cells sorted from blood, collected in a trial of the OX40 agonist ivuxolimab. The origin of this receptor is an adult with an advanced solid tumor such as melanoma, head and neck, liver or kidney cancer.

The CDR3 here is CASRLAGTSGGPNEQFF. The CDR3 region has the DNA TGTGCAAGTCGCTTAGCCGGGACTAGCGGGGGACCGAATGAGCAGTTCTTC. The chain couples TRBV12-2 to TRBJ2-1; the table's D call TRBD2 went unverified against the DNA. TRBV12-2 is noted as a pseudogene. CDR3 length: 17 residues.